One and the same sample provided the 7 T cell receptor beta chains below, sequenced in a study of blood T cell repertoires in COVID-19. Here immunoSEQ multiplex PCR was the method, and the copy in TCRdb shows in-frame clones only, minus some. This sample has nearly 200,000 clones, with just under 85% found just once. Sequencing was performed on peripheral blood. The source of these receptors is a woman in her sixties or seventies with active or convalescent COVID-19.

This clone was observed a few times. The chain recombines TRBV5-4 with TRBJ1-2; 8 bases align to TRBD1. With V trimmed by 4 bases and J by 5 bases, 7 bases remained unmatched. The germline V gene has CDR1 SGHNT and CDR2 YYREEE (reference sequence). The CDR3 totals 14 residues. CDR3 sequence: CASSRTGSSYGYTF. The CDR3 nucleotides read TGTGCCAGCAGCCGGACAGGGAGTTCTTATGGCTACACCTTC.

A remark on this clone: This sample also contains other DNA sequences that code for the same CDR3. This chain connects TRBV5-6 to TRBJ1-5; no definite D call. Germline V lookup: CDR1 SGHDT, CDR2 YYEEEE. The CDR3 runs 13 residues. Trimming left V 1 base short and J 4 bases short, with 6 bases between. For the CDR3, the DNA is TGTGCCAGCAGCTTGCGGGGTAATCAGCCCCAGCATTTT. Residues: CASSLRGNQPQHF.

This CDR3 reads CASSYTGTSNAKNIQYF. The DNA of the CDR3 is TGTGCCAGCTCTTACACCGGGACTAGCAATGCCAAAAACATTCAGTACTTC. V gene TRBV18 combines with J gene TRBJ2-4, with 9 nucleotides matching TRBD2. Germline values: CDR1 KGHSH, CDR2 LQKENI. V lost 6 bases, J lost 1 base, and 10 bases stayed unmatched. This CDR3 contains 17 residues.

Only a few counts were recorded for this clone. The chain carries TRBV5-4 and TRBJ2-1, with 10 bases lining up with TRBD1. The CDR3 has 18 amino acids. The V gene's germline CDR1 is SGHNT and CDR2 YYREEE (reference sequence). Losses at the gene ends were 0 bases for V and 2 bases for J; bases not matched to a gene: 8. The CDR3 DNA reads as TGTGCCAGCAGCTTGGGGACAGGGGGACTCAGGGCCTACAATGAGCAGTTCTTC. This gives the protein CASSLGTGGLRAYNEQFF.

This sequence joins TRBV7-9 and TRBJ2-3; D call uncertain. Germline values: CDR1 SEHNR, CDR2 FQNEAQ (reference sequence). With 6 bases removed from V and 3 bases from J, the gap between germline ends came to 10 bases. This CDR3 contains 13 residues. CDR3 bases: TGTGCCAGCAGTTCCCTCCGGACAGATACGCAGTATTTT. As protein: CASSSLRTDTQYF.

This rearrangement joins TRBV6-1 to TRBJ2-3; D gene uncertain. Germline values: CDR1 MNHNS, CDR2 SASEGT. The CDR3 is 14 residues long. Trimming pared 3 bases from V and 5 bases from J, leaving 12 bases between. CDR3 sequence (DNA): TGTGCCAGCAGTGAGGCGTCACGCGGAGATACGCAGTATTTT. Protein product: CASSEASRGDTQYF.

V gene TRBV28 combines with J gene TRBJ1-6; TRBD1 is a possible D gene (5 bases). V was shortened by 6 bases and J by 7 bases, with 16 bases between the two germline ends. Germline values: CDR1 MDHEN, CDR2 SYDVKM. There are 15 residues in the CDR3. Here the CDR3 DNA reads TGTGCCAGCAGATCCCAGGGTCATCAGAATTCACCCCTCCACTTT. It is translated as CASRSQGHQNSPLHF.